This T cell receptor beta chain was found in a study of spatial heterogeneity in lung cancer. Study-wide background: Beta-chain sequences consistently outnumbered alpha-chain sequences in detection. There were, on average, more than eight raw-read appearances for each unique TCR and UMI combination.

By sample fraction, this clonotype is large. The antigen remains unidentified. Because the library targeted alpha chains, this beta chain is an off-target read whose size means little. Every molecule of TCR cDNA had its own unique molecular identifier. A single record per CDR3 protein comes from TCRdb applying MiXCR to the 5' RACE reads. This sample has about 910 distinct CDR3 sequences; more than 10% occur once, and the top ten carry around 40%. The germline V gene encodes CDR1 SNHLY and CDR2 FYNNEI. J was trimmed by 0 bases and V by 7 bases; bases with no gene match: 8. The CDR3 runs to 16 residues. Noted time point: sample taken at primary tumor resection. Whole RNA was taken from tumor, nontumor lung or frozen PBMC; it was then sequenced unsorted. Points from the study as a whole: The appearance of ubiquitous expanded tumor TCRs in blood was greater at resection than follow-up.

The sample in question was PBMCs, obtained at surgery. The TCR was taken from a male donor with early-stage non-small cell lung cancer. V and J are TRBV2 and TRBJ1-2; TRBD1 matches at 10 bases. CDR3 DNA sequence: TGTGCCAGCACCCGTACAGGGACAGGGGCTAACTATGGCTACACCTTC. Translating gives CASTRTGTGANYGYTF.